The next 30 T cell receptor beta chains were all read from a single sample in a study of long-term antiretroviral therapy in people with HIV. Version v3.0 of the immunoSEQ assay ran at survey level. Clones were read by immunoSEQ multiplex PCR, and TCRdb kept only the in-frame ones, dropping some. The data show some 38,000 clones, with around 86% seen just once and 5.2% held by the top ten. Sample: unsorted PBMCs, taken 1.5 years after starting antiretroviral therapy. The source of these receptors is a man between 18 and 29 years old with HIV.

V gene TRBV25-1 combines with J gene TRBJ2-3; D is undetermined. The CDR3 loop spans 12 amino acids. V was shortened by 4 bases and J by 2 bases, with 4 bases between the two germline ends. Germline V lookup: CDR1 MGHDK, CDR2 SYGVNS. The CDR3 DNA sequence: TGTGCCAGCAGTGTTTCCACAGATACGCAGTATTTT. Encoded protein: CASSVSTDTQYF.

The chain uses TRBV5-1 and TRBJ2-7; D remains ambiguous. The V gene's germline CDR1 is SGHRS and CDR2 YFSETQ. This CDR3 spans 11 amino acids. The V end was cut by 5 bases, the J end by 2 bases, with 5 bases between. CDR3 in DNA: TGCGCCAGCAGTCTTACCTACGAGCAGTACTTC. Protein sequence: CASSLTYEQYF.

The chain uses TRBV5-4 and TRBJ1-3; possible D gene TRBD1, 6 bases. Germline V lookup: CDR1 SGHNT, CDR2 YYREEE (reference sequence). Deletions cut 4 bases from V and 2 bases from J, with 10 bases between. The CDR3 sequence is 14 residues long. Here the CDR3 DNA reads TGTGCCAGCAGCATCGACAGGACTGGAAACACCATATATTTT. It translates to CASSIDRTGNTIYF.

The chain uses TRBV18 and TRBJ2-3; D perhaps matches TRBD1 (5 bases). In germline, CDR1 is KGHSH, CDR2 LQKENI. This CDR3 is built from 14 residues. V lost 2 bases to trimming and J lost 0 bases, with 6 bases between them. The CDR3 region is CASSPTGSTDTQYF. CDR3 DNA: TGTGCCAGCTCACCAACAGGAAGCACAGATACGCAGTATTTT.

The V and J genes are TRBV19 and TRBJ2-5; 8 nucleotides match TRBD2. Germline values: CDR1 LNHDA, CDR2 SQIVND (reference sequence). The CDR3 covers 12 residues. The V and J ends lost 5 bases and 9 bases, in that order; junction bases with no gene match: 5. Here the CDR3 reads CASSREGSAQYF. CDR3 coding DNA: TGTGCCAGTAGTCGGGAGGGATCGGCCCAGTACTTC. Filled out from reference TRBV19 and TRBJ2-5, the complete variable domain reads DGGITQSPKYLFRKEGQNVTLSCEQNLNHDAMYWYRQDPGQGLRLIYYSQIVNDFQKGDIAEGYSVSREKKESFPLTVTSAQKNPTAFYLCASSREGSAQYFGPGTRLLVL.

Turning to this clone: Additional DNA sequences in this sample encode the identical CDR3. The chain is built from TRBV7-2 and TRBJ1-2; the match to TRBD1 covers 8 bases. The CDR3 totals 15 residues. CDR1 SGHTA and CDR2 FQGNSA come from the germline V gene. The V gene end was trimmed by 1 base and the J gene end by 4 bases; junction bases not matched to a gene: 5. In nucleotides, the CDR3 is TGTGCCAGCAGCTTAGGAGCAGGGGGCCTCTATGGCTACACCTTC. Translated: CASSLGAGGLYGYTF.

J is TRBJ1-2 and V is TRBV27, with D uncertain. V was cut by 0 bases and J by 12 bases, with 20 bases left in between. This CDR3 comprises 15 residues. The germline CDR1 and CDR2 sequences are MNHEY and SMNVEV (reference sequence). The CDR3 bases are TGTGCCAGCAGTTTATCGAGGGAGTTTTGGGAGTCCCACACCTTC. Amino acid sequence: CASSLSREFWESHTF.

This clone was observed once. CDR3 amino acids: CASTPEGGTTGELFF. The DNA for the CDR3 is TGCGCCAGCACCCCGGAAGGGGGCACGACCGGGGAGCTGTTTTTT. This chain connects TRBV5-1 to TRBJ2-2; 7 nucleotides align to TRBD1. Losses at the gene ends were 6 bases for V and 5 bases for J; bases not matched to a gene: 10. CDR1 SGHRS and CDR2 YFSETQ come from the germline V gene. This CDR3 spans 15 amino acids.

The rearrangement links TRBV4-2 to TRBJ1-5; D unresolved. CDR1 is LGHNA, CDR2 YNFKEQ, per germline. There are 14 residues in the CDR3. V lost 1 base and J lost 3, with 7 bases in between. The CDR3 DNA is TGTGCCAGCAGCCAAGGGGTGTCCAATCAGCCCCAGCATTTT. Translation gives CASSQGVSNQPQHF.

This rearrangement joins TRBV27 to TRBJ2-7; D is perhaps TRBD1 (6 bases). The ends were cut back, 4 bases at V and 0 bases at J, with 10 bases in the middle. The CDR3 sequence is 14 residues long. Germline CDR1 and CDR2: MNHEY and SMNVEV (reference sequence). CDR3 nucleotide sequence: TGTGCCAGCAGTTGCCGGGACACCTCCTACGAGCAGTACTTC. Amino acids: CASSCRDTSYEQYF.

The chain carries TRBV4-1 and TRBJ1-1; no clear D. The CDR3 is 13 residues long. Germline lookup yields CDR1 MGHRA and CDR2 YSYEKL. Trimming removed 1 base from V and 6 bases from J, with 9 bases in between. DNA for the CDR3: TGCGCCAGCAGCCAAGTAAATAGGCCTGAAGCTTTCTTT. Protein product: CASSQVNRPEAFF.

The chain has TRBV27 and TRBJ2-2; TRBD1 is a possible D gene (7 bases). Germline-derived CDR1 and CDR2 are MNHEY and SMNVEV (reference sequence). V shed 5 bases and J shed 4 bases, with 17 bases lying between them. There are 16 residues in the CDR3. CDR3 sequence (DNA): TGTGCCAGCAGTCCGCCGCGGGGACAGTCCACCGGGGAGCTGTTTTTT. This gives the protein CASSPPRGQSTGELFF.

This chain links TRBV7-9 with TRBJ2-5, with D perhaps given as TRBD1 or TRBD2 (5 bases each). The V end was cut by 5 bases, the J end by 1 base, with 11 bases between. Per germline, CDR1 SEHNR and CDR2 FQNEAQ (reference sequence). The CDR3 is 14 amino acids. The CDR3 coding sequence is TGTGCCAGCAGCCGGATTGGGGGCCAAGAGACCCAGTACTTC. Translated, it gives CASSRIGGQETQYF.

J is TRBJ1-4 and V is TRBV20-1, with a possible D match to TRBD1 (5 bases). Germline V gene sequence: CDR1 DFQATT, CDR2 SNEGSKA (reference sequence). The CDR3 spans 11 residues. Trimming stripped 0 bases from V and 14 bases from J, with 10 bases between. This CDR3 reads CSARDQGSLFF. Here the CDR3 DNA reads TGCAGTGCTAGAGATCAGGGCAGCCTGTTTTTT.

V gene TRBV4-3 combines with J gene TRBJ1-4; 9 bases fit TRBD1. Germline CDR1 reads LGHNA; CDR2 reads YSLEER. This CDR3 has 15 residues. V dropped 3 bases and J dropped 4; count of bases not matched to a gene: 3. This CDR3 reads CASSQTGGGNEKLFF. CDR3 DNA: TGCGCCAGCAGCCAGACAGGGGGTGGTAATGAAAAACTGTTTTTT.

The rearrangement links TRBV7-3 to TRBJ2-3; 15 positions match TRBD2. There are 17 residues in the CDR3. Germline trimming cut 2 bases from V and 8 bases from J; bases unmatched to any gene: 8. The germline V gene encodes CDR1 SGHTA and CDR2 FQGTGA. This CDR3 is CASSLPGLAGGLGTQYF. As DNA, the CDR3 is TGTGCCAGCAGCTTACCGGGACTAGCGGGAGGTTTAGGTACGCAGTATTTT.

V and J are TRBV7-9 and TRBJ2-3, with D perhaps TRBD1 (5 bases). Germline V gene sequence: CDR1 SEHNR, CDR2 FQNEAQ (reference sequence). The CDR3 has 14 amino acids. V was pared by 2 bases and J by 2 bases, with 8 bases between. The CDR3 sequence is CASSLRGTTDTQYF. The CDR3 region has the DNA TGTGCCAGCAGCTTAAGGGGAACCACAGATACGCAGTATTTT.

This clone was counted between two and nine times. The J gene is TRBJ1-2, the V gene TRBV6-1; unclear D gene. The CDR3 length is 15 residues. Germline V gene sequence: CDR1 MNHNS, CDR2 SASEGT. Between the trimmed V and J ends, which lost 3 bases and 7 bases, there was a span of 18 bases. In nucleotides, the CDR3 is TGTGCCAGCAGTGAGGGTCTGGGTCTGGGAGGTGGCTACACCTTC. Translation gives CASSEGLGLGGGYTF.

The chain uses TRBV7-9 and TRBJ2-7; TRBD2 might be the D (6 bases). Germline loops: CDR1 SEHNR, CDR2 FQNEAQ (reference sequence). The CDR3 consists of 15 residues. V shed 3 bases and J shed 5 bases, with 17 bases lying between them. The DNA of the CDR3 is TGTGCCAGCAGCTTGGGACTTTCTGTAGGCGACGAGCAGTACTTC. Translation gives CASSLGLSVGDEQYF.

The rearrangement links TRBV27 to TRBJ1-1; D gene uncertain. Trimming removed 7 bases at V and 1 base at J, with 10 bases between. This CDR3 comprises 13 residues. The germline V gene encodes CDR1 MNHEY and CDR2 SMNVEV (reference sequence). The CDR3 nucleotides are TGTGCCAGCAAACCAGGTGGGAACACTGAAGCTTTCTTT. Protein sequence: CASKPGGNTEAFF.

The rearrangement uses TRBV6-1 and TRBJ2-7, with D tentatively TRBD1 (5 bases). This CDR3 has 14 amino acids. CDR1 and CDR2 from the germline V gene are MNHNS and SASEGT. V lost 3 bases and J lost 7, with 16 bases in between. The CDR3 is CASSDRGSGVEQYF. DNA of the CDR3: TGTGCCAGCAGTGATAGGGGTAGTGGTGTGGAGCAGTACTTC.

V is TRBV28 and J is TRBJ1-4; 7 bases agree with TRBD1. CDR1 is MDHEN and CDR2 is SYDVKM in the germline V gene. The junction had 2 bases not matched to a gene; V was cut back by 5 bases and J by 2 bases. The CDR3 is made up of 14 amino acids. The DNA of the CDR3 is TGTGCCAGCAGTGACAGGGCGACTAATGAAAAACTGTTTTTT. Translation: CASSDRATNEKLFF.

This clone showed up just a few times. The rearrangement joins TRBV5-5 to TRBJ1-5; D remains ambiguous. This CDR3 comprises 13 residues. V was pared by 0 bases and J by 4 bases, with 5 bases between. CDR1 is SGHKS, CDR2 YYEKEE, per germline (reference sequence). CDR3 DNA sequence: TGTGCCAGCAGCTTGGGCGTAAATCAGCCCCAGCATTTT. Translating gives CASSLGVNQPQHF.

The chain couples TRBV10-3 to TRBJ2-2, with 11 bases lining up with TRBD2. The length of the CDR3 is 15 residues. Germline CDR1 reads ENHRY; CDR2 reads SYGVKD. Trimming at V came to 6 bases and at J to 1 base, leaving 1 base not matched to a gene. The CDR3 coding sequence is TGTGCCATCAGCGGGACTAGCGGGAACACCGGGGAGCTGTTTTTT. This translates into CAISGTSGNTGELFF.

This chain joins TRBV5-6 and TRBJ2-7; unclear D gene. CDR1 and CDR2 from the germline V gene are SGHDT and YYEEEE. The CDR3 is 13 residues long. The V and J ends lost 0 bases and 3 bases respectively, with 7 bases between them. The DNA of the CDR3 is TGTGCCAGCAGCTTGGACAGATACTACGAGCAGTACTTC. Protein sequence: CASSLDRYYEQYF. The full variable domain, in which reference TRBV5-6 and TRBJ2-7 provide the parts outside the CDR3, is DAGVTQSPTHLIKTRGQQVTLRCSPKSGHDTVSWYQQALGQGPQFIFQYYEEEERQRGNFPDRFSGHQFPNYSSELNVNALLLGDSALYLCASSLDRYYEQYFGPGTRLTVT.

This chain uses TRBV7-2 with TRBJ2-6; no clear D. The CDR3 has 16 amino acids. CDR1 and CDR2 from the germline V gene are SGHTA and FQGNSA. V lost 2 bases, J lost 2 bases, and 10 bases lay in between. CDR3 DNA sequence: TGTGCCAGCAGCTTACTTGTCAACGCTGGGGCCAACGTCCTGACTTTC. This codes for CASSLLVNAGANVLTF.

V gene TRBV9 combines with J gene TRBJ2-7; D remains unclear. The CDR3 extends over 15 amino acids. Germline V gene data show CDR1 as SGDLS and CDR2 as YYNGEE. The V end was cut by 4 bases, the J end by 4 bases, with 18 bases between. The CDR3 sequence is CASSKGPSSIYEQYF. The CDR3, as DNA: TGTGCCAGCAGCAAAGGTCCTTCCTCTATTTACGAGCAGTACTTC.

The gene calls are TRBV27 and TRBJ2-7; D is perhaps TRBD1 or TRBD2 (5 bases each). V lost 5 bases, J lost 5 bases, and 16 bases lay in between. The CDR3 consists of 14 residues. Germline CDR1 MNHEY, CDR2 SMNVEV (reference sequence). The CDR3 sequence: CASSIAGLGDEQYF. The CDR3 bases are TGTGCCAGCAGTATTGCCGGGTTGGGGGACGAGCAGTACTTC.

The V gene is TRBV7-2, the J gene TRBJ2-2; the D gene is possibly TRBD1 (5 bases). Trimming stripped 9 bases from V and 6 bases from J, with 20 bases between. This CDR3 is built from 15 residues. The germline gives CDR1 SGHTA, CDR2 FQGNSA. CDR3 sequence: CASRIGQGLAGELFF. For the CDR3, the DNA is TGTGCCAGTAGGATAGGGCAGGGTCTCGCCGGGGAGCTGTTTTTT.

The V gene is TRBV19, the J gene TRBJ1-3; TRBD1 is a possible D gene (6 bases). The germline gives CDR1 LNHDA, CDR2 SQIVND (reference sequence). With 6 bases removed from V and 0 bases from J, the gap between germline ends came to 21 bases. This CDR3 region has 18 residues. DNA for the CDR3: TGTGCCAGTAGCCGACGGGGGCAGGGACCTAACTCTGGAAACACCATATATTTT. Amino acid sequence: CASSRRGQGPNSGNTIYF.